What follows are 32 T cell receptor beta chains derived from one specimen sequenced in a study of OX40 agonist ivuxolimab in advanced cancers. TCRdb keeps only in-frame clones here, not all; method: immunoSEQ multiplex PCR. The table has about 58,000 clones, about 88% seen once. The material sequenced was CD4+ or CD8+ T cells sorted from blood, taken in a trial of the OX40 agonist ivuxolimab. The receptors shown here come from an adult with an advanced solid tumor such as melanoma, head and neck, liver or kidney cancer.

The chain is built from TRBV11-2 and TRBJ2-1, with no clear D. Germline-derived CDR1 and CDR2 are SGHAT and FQNNGV. The CDR3 is made up of 15 amino acids. Trimming shortened V by 6 bases and J by 3 bases, and 15 bases separated the two germline ends. CDR3 amino acids: CASSPNNQVYNEQFF. The CDR3 DNA reads TGTGCCAGCAGTCCAAATAATCAGGTCTACAATGAGCAGTTCTTC.

J is TRBJ2-1 and V is TRBV2; maybe TRBD2 (6 bases). Trimming took off 3 bases at V and 4 bases at J, with 10 bases between the two ends. Germline V lookup: CDR1 SNHLY, CDR2 FYNNEI. This CDR3 is 14 amino acids long. CDR3 protein: CASSDRAGYNEQFF. The CDR3 DNA follows: TGTGCCAGCAGTGATAGGGCGGGATACAATGAGCAGTTCTTC.

The chain employs TRBV7-9 and TRBJ2-5; possibly TRBD1 for D (5 bases). The CDR3 covers 12 residues. Germline V lookup: CDR1 SEHNR, CDR2 FQNEAQ (reference sequence). Trimming stripped 3 bases from V and 5 bases from J, with 7 bases between. For the CDR3, the DNA is TGTGCCAGCAGCTTCCAGGGCGAGACCCAGTACTTC. Translation gives CASSFQGETQYF.

The chain uses TRBV18 and TRBJ2-7; tentative D call: TRBD2 (6 bases). The CDR3 runs 16 residues. Germline V gene data show CDR1 as KGHSH and CDR2 as LQKENI. Trimming cost V 6 bases and J 7 bases, with 25 bases left between them. The CDR3 reads CASSLTGTPEAREQYF. The CDR3 DNA reads as TGTGCCAGCTCGTTAACCGGGACTCCGGAGGCGCGGGAGCAGTACTTC. Using reference TRBV18 and TRBJ2-7 for the parts outside the CDR3, the full variable domain is NAGVMQNPRHLVRRRGQEARLRCSPMKGHSHVYWYRQLPEEGLKFMVYLQKENIIDESGMPKERFSAEFPKEGPSILRIQQVVRGDSAAYFCASSLTGTPEAREQYFGPGTRLTVT.

The chain recombines TRBV9 with TRBJ2-7; TRBD1 might be the D (6 bases). V was clipped by 0 bases and J by 1 base, with 11 bases between them. CDR1 SGDLS and CDR2 YYNGEE come from the germline V gene. The CDR3 runs 15 residues. The CDR3 region is CASSVETGRSYEQYF. The CDR3 DNA reads as TGTGCCAGCAGCGTAGAGACAGGCCGTTCCTACGAGCAGTACTTC.

The rearrangement joins TRBV10-1 to TRBJ1-1; D perhaps matches TRBD1 (6 bases). CDR1 is WNHNN and CDR2 is SYGVQD in the germline V gene (reference sequence). V was pared by 6 bases and J by 1 base, with 12 bases between. This CDR3 contains 14 residues. The CDR3 DNA is TGCGCCAGCAGGGCGGGACATTCGAACACTGAAGCTTTCTTT. This translates into CASRAGHSNTEAFF.

The chain is built from TRBV4-2 and TRBJ1-1; 8 nucleotides align to TRBD1. Losses at the gene ends were 4 bases for V and 5 bases for J; bases not matched to a gene: 6. CDR3 length equals 14 residues. From germline, CDR1 is LGHNA and CDR2 YNFKEQ. CDR3 bases: TGTGCCAGCAGCCTTCGGACAGGGCGTACTGAAGCTTTCTTT. This encodes CASSLRTGRTEAFF.

This chain links TRBV11-1 with TRBJ1-1; D remains ambiguous. The CDR3 is 14 residues long. Germline lookup yields CDR1 SGHAT and CDR2 FQDESV (reference sequence). V lost 2 bases to trimming and J lost 6 bases, with 13 bases between them. CDR3 region: CASSLLRSRSEAFF. The CDR3 DNA sequence: TGTGCCAGCAGCTTATTACGATCTAGGTCTGAAGCTTTCTTT. Looking up the rest from reference TRBV11-1 and TRBJ1-1 gives the full variable domain: EAEVAQSPRYKITEKSQAVAFWCDPISGHATLYWYRQILGQGPELLVQFQDESVVDDSQLPKDRFSAERLKGVDSTLKIQPAELGDSAMYLCASSLLRSRSEAFFGQGTRLTVV.

The chain combines TRBV18 with TRBJ2-7; D is uncertain. The ends were cut back, 6 bases at V and 4 bases at J, with 10 bases in the middle. The CDR3 spans 12 residues. CDR1 and CDR2 from the germline V gene are KGHSH and LQKENI. CDR3 nucleotides: TGTGCCAGCTCTCCAGACCGGTACGAGCAGTACTTC. It codes for CASSPDRYEQYF. Using reference TRBV18 and TRBJ2-7 for the parts outside the CDR3, the full variable domain is NAGVMQNPRHLVRRRGQEARLRCSPMKGHSHVYWYRQLPEEGLKFMVYLQKENIIDESGMPKERFSAEFPKEGPSILRIQQVVRGDSAAYFCASSPDRYEQYFGPGTRLTVT.

CDR3 in amino acids: CASSDSMWQGSYEQYF. DNA of the CDR3: TGTGCCAGCAGTGATTCGATGTGGCAGGGTTCGTACGAGCAGTACTTC. The rearrangement links TRBV6-1 to TRBJ2-7; possible D gene TRBD1, 5 bases. Germline loops: CDR1 MNHNS, CDR2 SASEGT. The CDR3 loop spans 16 amino acids. Between the trimmed V and J ends, which lost 3 bases and 4 bases, there was a span of 19 bases.

This chain links TRBV7-2 with TRBJ1-3, with D perhaps matching TRBD1 (6 bases). This CDR3 is built from 15 residues. The V end was cut by 5 bases, the J end by 7 bases, with 18 bases between. The germline CDR1 and CDR2 sequences are SGHTA and FQGNSA. CDR3: CASSPGQPGRNTIYF. The CDR3 nucleotides are TGTGCCAGCAGCCCTGGACAGCCGGGAAGGAACACCATATATTTT.

The chain employs TRBV29-1 and TRBJ1-1; no clear D. The CDR3 has 12 amino acids. Germline loops: CDR1 SQVTM, CDR2 ANQGSEA. V shed 8 bases and J shed 2 bases, with 12 bases lying between them. This chain's CDR3 is CSTSLDNTEAFF. CDR3 coding DNA: TGCAGCACCTCTTTGGATAACACTGAAGCTTTCTTT.

CDR3 nucleotides: TGTGCCATCAGTGAACAGGGGCATGGATTTGAAGCTTTCTTT. Protein: CAISEQGHGFEAFF. The J gene is TRBJ1-1, the V gene TRBV10-3; TRBD1 matches 7 bases. In germline, CDR1 is ENHRY, CDR2 SYGVKD. The CDR3 has 14 amino acids. J gave up 7 bases and V 3 bases, and 8 bases lay outside the gene matches.

The CDR3: CASSMDEKLFF. DNA for the CDR3: TGTGCCAGTAGTATGGACGAAAAACTGTTTTTT. The chain links TRBV19 to TRBJ1-4; D ambiguous. The CDR3 is 11 amino acids. V was cut by 3 bases and J by 8 bases, with 4 bases left in between. Germline CDR1 and CDR2: LNHDA and SQIVND (reference sequence).

Regarding this clone: Other DNA sequences in this specimen translate into the identical CDR3. The CDR3: CASSIGPGTEAFF. For the CDR3, the DNA is TGTGCCAGTAGTATTGGACCCGGCACTGAAGCTTTCTTT. This sequence joins TRBV19 and TRBJ1-1; D not resolved. There are 13 residues in the CDR3. With 3 bases removed from V and 4 bases from J, the gap between germline ends came to 9 bases. Per germline, CDR1 LNHDA and CDR2 SQIVND (reference sequence).

This chain joins TRBV6-5 and TRBJ2-1; 12 bases are a match to TRBD2. Germline values: CDR1 MNHEY, CDR2 SVGAGI. CDR3 length: 11 residues. V lost 8 bases to trimming and J lost 12 bases; unmatched junction nucleotides: 2. CDR3 in amino acids: CASEGLAGQFF. The CDR3 nucleotides are TGTGCCAGCGAGGGACTAGCGGGGCAGTTCTTC.

V is TRBV10-3 and J is TRBJ2-3; TRBD1 matches at 8 bases. The CDR3 is 16 residues long. V was pared by 4 bases and J by 0 bases, with 6 bases of the junction left unmatched. The V gene's germline CDR1 is ENHRY and CDR2 SYGVKD. CDR3 bases: TGTGCCATCAGTGCGACAGGGGAAATTAGCACAGATACGCAGTATTTT. Protein sequence: CAISATGEISTDTQYF.

The chain joins TRBV6-1 to TRBJ1-2, with D tentatively TRBD1 (5 bases). CDR3 size: 14 residues. The V end lost 7 bases, the J end lost 3 bases, and 15 bases lay between the germline ends. Germline CDR1 is MNHNS and CDR2 is SASEGT. The CDR3 nucleotides are TGTGCCAGCATAGTAACAGGCGGAGACTATGGCTACACCTTC. This gives the protein CASIVTGGDYGYTF.

The rearrangement joins TRBV9 to TRBJ2-3, with D perhaps assigned TRBD1 or TRBD2 (5 bases each). The germline V and J ends were trimmed by 4 bases and 0 bases, with 15 bases remaining between them. Germline V gene data show CDR1 as SGDLS and CDR2 as YYNGEE. The CDR3 loop spans 16 amino acids. The CDR3 here is CASSPGTAPSTDTQYF. The CDR3 DNA follows: TGTGCCAGCAGCCCAGGGACGGCCCCTAGCACAGATACGCAGTATTTT.

The V and J genes are TRBV5-1 and TRBJ1-3; 11 bases line up with TRBD1. V was pared by 0 bases and J by 8 bases, with 7 bases of the junction left unmatched. This CDR3 comprises 16 residues. Germline lookup yields CDR1 SGHRS and CDR2 YFSETQ. CDR3 nucleotides: TGCGCCAGCAGCTTGGCTGGACAGGGGGCGGTTGACACCATATATTTT. Translated: CASSLAGQGAVDTIYF.

The chain employs TRBV28 and TRBJ1-2, with D uncertain. This CDR3 is 14 amino acids long. Germline assignment: CDR1 MDHEN and CDR2 SYDVKM. Trimming took 6 bases from V and 4 from J, leaving 15 bases between them. CDR3 sequence (DNA): TGTGCCAGCAGGTCCGCCGGGCGACTCTATGGCTACACCTTC. It codes for CASRSAGRLYGYTF.

The genes are TRBV7-3 and TRBJ2-3; 8 bases are shared with TRBD2. With 5 bases clipped from V and 3 bases from J, the junction kept 7 bases outside the gene matches. The CDR3 consists of 15 residues. In germline, CDR1 is SGHTA, CDR2 FQGTGA. The CDR3: CASSRTGGQTDTQYF. The CDR3, as DNA: TGTGCCAGCAGCCGTACGGGAGGGCAAACAGATACGCAGTATTTT.

This clone was picked up one time. The rearrangement uses TRBV7-9 and TRBJ2-7; D is undetermined. The CDR3 spans 12 residues. Trimming took off 3 bases at V and 3 bases at J, with 6 bases between the two ends. The germline CDR1 and CDR2 sequences are SEHNR and FQNEAQ (reference sequence). The CDR3 nucleotides read TGTGCCAGCAGCTTGACGGGCTACGAGCAGTACTTC. Translating gives CASSLTGYEQYF. Complete variable domain (other parts from reference TRBV7-9 and TRBJ2-7): DTGVSQNPRHKITKRGQNVTFRCDPISEHNRLYWYRQTLGQGPEFLTYFQNEAQLEKSRLLSDRFSAERPKGSFSTLEIQRTEQGDSAMYLCASSLTGYEQYFGPGTRLTVT.

The gene calls are TRBV5-5 and TRBJ2-7; D unclear. Trimming left V 0 bases short and J 6 bases short, with 10 bases between. CDR3 length: 13 residues. The V gene's germline CDR1 is SGHKS and CDR2 YYEKEE (reference sequence). CDR3 sequence reads: CASSLEVLSEQYF. CDR3 in DNA: TGTGCCAGCAGCTTGGAGGTTCTGAGCGAGCAGTACTTC.

This chain uses TRBV19 with TRBJ2-5, with D perhaps TRBD1 (5 bases). Trimming shortened V by 6 bases and J by 5 bases, and 13 bases separated the two germline ends. Germline-derived CDR1 and CDR2 are LNHDA and SQIVND (reference sequence). The CDR3 has 13 amino acids. The CDR3 nucleotides read TGTGCCAGTAGAGGCAGGGTGGACGAGACCCAGTACTTC. The encoded protein is CASRGRVDETQYF. The full variable domain, completed using reference TRBV19 and TRBJ2-5, is DGGITQSPKYLFRKEGQNVTLSCEQNLNHDAMYWYRQDPGQGLRLIYYSQIVNDFQKGDIAEGYSVSREKKESFPLTVTSAQKNPTAFYLCASRGRVDETQYFGPGTRLLVL.

V usage is TRBV10-3 and J usage is TRBJ1-4; D is undetermined. This CDR3 comprises 14 residues. The V and J ends lost 3 bases and 5 bases respectively, with 10 bases between them. Germline-derived CDR1 and CDR2 are ENHRY and SYGVKD. In DNA, the CDR3 is TGTGCCATCAGTGATTCCGGTTTAAATGAAAAACTGTTTTTT. Protein: CAISDSGLNEKLFF.

V usage is TRBV29-1 and J usage is TRBJ2-1, with D perhaps being TRBD1 or TRBD2 (5 bases each). CDR1 SQVTM and CDR2 ANQGSEA come from the germline V gene. The V end was cut by 3 bases, the J end by 5 bases, with 14 bases between. This CDR3 is 14 amino acids long. CDR3 nucleotides: TGCAGCGTTGAGAAGGGGACGGGTCACAATGAGCAGTTCTTC. This codes for CSVEKGTGHNEQFF.

J is TRBJ2-1 and V is TRBV12-5; D is perhaps TRBD1 or TRBD2 (5 bases each). The CDR3 has 15 residues. Between the trimmed V and J ends, which lost 0 bases and 6 bases, there was a span of 12 bases. Germline assignment: CDR1 LGHNT and CDR2 FRNRAP. CDR3 nucleotides: TGTGCTAGTGGTTTGGTACTGGGGGAACTCAATGAGCAGTTCTTC. Its protein is CASGLVLGELNEQFF.

The chain uses TRBV6-6 and TRBJ1-3, with D possibly TRBD1 on 6 matching bases. Germline assignment: CDR1 MNHNY and CDR2 SVGAGI (reference sequence). The CDR3 consists of 15 residues. V lost 0 bases and J lost 4, with 10 bases in between. CDR3 coding DNA: TGTGCCAGCAGTTACTCGAGGGGGGTCGGAAACACCATATATTTT. Amino acid sequence: CASSYSRGVGNTIYF.

The chain has TRBV7-2 and TRBJ2-4; D unclear. V lost 0 bases to trimming and J lost 7 bases, with 1 base between them. Germline V gives CDR1 SGHTA, CDR2 FQGNSA. The CDR3 consists of 11 residues. The CDR3: CASSLANIQYF. CDR3 DNA sequence: TGTGCCAGCAGCTTAGCCAACATTCAGTACTTC.

The CDR3 DNA follows: TGTGCCAGCAGTTCCTGGCGGTCAACAGATACGCAGTATTTT. This codes for CASSSWRSTDTQYF. The chain is built from TRBV6-5 and TRBJ2-3; D not certain. The V end lost 4 bases, the J end lost 3 bases, and 11 bases lay between the germline ends. Germline values: CDR1 MNHEY, CDR2 SVGAGI. The CDR3 has 14 residues.

The chain uses TRBV7-8 and TRBJ2-2; D call uncertain. Trimming cost V 2 bases and J 1 base, with 2 bases left between them. CDR1 is SGHVS, CDR2 FQNEAQ, per germline. CDR3 length: 13 amino acids. The CDR3 sequence: CASSLWNTGELFF. The CDR3 region has the DNA TGTGCCAGCAGCTTATGGAACACCGGGGAGCTGTTTTTT.